The subject of this entry is one T cell receptor (beta chain). Both 60 Vbeta primers and 13 Jbeta primers went into the PCR. Using immunoSEQ multiplex PCR, the repertoire was profiled, and TCRdb retains in-frame clones only, with some absent. In the table there are some 130,000 clones, roughly 82% of which are singletons. Losses at the gene ends were 1 base for V and 4 bases for J; bases not matched to a gene: 2. Germline V gene sequence: CDR1 KGHSH, CDR2 LQKENI. The CDR3 consists of 15 residues. The sample is drawn from a study of cytomegalovirus exposure and HLA in healthy donors. The chain joins TRBV18 to TRBJ2-1, with 9 bases that match TRBD1. The sequencing input was PBMCs. The TCR comes from a male donor in good health and CMV-seropositive. CDR3 sequence: CASSPQGQGYNEQFF. The CDR3 region has the DNA TGTGCCAGCTCACCACAGGGACAGGGTTACAATGAGCAGTTCTTC.